The next 3 T cell receptor beta chains were all read from a single sample in a study of cytomegalovirus exposure and HLA in healthy donors. Both 60 Vbeta primers and 13 Jbeta primers went into the PCR. Sequencing used immunoSEQ multiplex PCR; TCRdb keeps in-frame clones, though not all of them. The sample carries about 120,000 clones, roughly 80% recorded once. Sequencing used PBMCs. The receptors were sampled from a man younger than 40 in good health and CMV-seropositive.

The chain has TRBV27 and TRBJ2-7; D might be TRBD2 (6 bases). The length of the CDR3 is 15 residues. The V gene's germline CDR1 is MNHEY and CDR2 SMNVEV (reference sequence). V dropped 3 bases and J dropped 2 bases, with 14 bases sitting between them. CDR3 bases: TGTGCCAGCAGTTTGTGGCGGGGAGAACCCTACGAGCAGTACTTC. Translation gives CASSLWRGEPYEQYF.

This chain links TRBV28 with TRBJ2-7; no firm D call. Germline V gives CDR1 MDHEN, CDR2 SYDVKM. This CDR3 has 11 amino acids. Trimming stripped 3 bases from V and 5 bases from J, with 5 bases between. The CDR3 is CASSFPHEQYF. CDR3 sequence (DNA): TGTGCCAGCAGTTTCCCTCACGAGCAGTACTTC.

The chain has TRBV10-2 and TRBJ2-1; 11 bases are shared with TRBD2. CDR1 is WSHSY and CDR2 is SAAADI in the germline V gene. This CDR3 comprises 14 residues. With V trimmed by 10 bases and J by 2 bases, 4 bases remained unmatched. In DNA, the CDR3 is TGCGCCACCGTACTAGCGGGAGCCTACAATGAGCAGTTCTTC. It yields the protein CATVLAGAYNEQFF.